This T cell receptor beta chain was identified in a study of technical replicates of blood from a handful of donors. The ends were cut back, 2 bases at V and 4 bases at J, with 17 bases in the middle. The CDR3 consists of 16 residues. The method was immunoSEQ multiplex PCR; TCRdb's version includes in-frame clones alone and lacks a portion of them. Among almost 65,000 clones listed, roughly 86% were seen once. This clonotype was obtained from a human donor in good health. Some clones in this sample may be carry-over from other donors' samples. This chain uses TRBV23-1 with TRBJ1-2, with D perhaps matching TRBD1 (6 bases). TRBV23-1 is noted as an ORF with a role that remains uncertain. Sequencing used PBMCs. This CDR3 is CASSQEPGGATYGYTF. In DNA form, the CDR3 reads TGCGCCAGCAGTCAAGAGCCGGGGGGCGCAACCTATGGCTACACCTTC.